This entry is about one T cell receptor beta chain. Its antigen is undetermined. The CDR3 sequence is 14 residues long. From germline, CDR1 is MNHEY and CDR2 SMNVEV (reference sequence). V lost 5 bases, J lost 1 base, and 11 bases lay in between. The data were produced by immunoSEQ multiplex PCR, yet TCRdb's version contains in-frame clones alone and is incomplete. There are approximately 26,000 clones in the sample; 83% occur only once, and roughly 12% lies in the top ten. This sample is part of a study of OX40 agonist ivuxolimab in advanced cancers. Findings of the study overall: There were, on average, more expanded clones in CD8+ T cells than in CD4+. Among the lowest levels of clonal expansion were found in partial responders at 0.1-3.0 mg/kg. At doses 0.1 to 3.0 mg/kg, CD4+ and CD8+ clones expanded.

The sequence came from an adult with an advanced solid tumor such as melanoma, head and neck, liver or kidney cancer. The source material was CD4+ or CD8+ T cells sorted from blood, sampled in a trial of the OX40 agonist ivuxolimab. This rearrangement joins TRBV27 to TRBJ2-5; D is undetermined. CDR3 in amino acids: CASSPTAIQETQYF. DNA of the CDR3: TGTGCCAGCAGTCCAACAGCTATCCAAGAGACCCAGTACTTC.